The 8 T cell receptor beta chains listed next were all sequenced from one sample in a study of cytomegalovirus exposure and HLA in healthy donors. PCR involved 60 Vbeta and 13 Jbeta primers. Only in-frame clones appear in the TCRdb table, and some are missing; sequencing was by immunoSEQ multiplex PCR. The table lists 120,000 or so clones, 80% of them singletons. The sample comprised PBMCs. These receptors were taken from a man aged 25-40 years in good health and CMV-seropositive.

In DNA form, the CDR3 reads TGTGCCAGCAGTGAAGTCGGGGGGCCGACTGAAGCTTTCTTT. Translation gives CASSEVGGPTEAFF. The chain links TRBV25-1 to TRBJ1-1, with D possibly TRBD1 on 6 matching bases. Per germline, CDR1 MGHDK and CDR2 SYGVNS. The CDR3 spans 14 residues. Trimming removed 2 bases from V and 5 bases from J, with 12 bases in between.

V and J are TRBV7-8 and TRBJ1-5, with D hard to call. CDR3 length: 16 amino acids. Germline lookup yields CDR1 SGHVS and CDR2 FQNEAQ. V was trimmed by 2 bases and J by 1 base, leaving 12 bases between them. As DNA, the CDR3 is TGTGCCAGCAGCTTACGCGCCGGGAGGAGCAATCAGCCCCAGCATTTT. Translation gives CASSLRAGRSNQPQHF.

CDR3 bases: TGTGCCAGCAGTGAATTTTCAGGGTTTGGCTACGAGCAGTACTTC. Protein sequence: CASSEFSGFGYEQYF. V and J are TRBV6-1 and TRBJ2-5, with D perhaps matching TRBD1 (5 bases). The end of the DNA aligns better with TRBJ2-7, so the J call may be wrong. The CDR3 runs 15 residues. Germline loops: CDR1 MNHNS, CDR2 SASEGT.

This clone was counted only a few times. The chain links TRBV4-2 to TRBJ1-2; D possibly corresponds to TRBD1 (5 bases). The V end was cut by 3 bases, the J end by 4 bases, with 18 bases between. The length of the CDR3 is 16 residues. Germline V gives CDR1 LGHNA, CDR2 YNFKEQ. CDR3 in amino acids: CASSQADQAGGYGYTF. CDR3 in DNA: TGTGCCAGCAGCCAGGCAGACCAGGCGGGGGGCTATGGCTACACCTTC.

This clone appeared a few times. The J gene is TRBJ2-3, the V gene TRBV30; 8 nucleotides line up with TRBD1. The CDR3 has 12 amino acids. Losses at the gene ends were 5 bases for V and 3 bases for J; bases not matched to a gene: 1. Germline V gene sequence: CDR1 GTSNPN, CDR2 SVGIG (reference sequence). DNA of the CDR3: TGTGCCTGGGACAGGGGTACAGATACGCAGTATTTT. Translation: CAWDRGTDTQYF.

The rearrangement joins TRBV13 to TRBJ1-4; D is ambiguous. CDR3 length: 14 amino acids. The germline V and J ends were trimmed by 1 base and 10 bases, with 13 bases remaining between them. CDR1 PRHDT and CDR2 FYEKMQ come from the germline V gene (reference sequence). This chain's CDR3 is CASSLERGLGKLFF. CDR3 nucleotide sequence: TGTGCCAGCAGCTTAGAAAGAGGGTTGGGAAAACTGTTTTTT.

The chain links TRBV7-6 to TRBJ1-2; the D gene is possibly TRBD1 (6 bases). Germline V CDR1 and CDR2: SGHVS, FNYEAQ. This CDR3 has 14 amino acids. Trimming shortened V by 5 bases and J by 4 bases, and 14 bases separated the two germline ends. CDR3 sequence: CASSRKLTGYGYTF. As DNA, the CDR3 is TGTGCCAGCAGCCGAAAATTGACAGGCTATGGCTACACCTTC. Based on the CDR3 plus reference TRBV7-6 and TRBJ1-2, the full variable domain is GAGVSQSPRYKVTKRGQDVALRCDPISGHVSLYWYRQALGQGPEFLTYFNYEAQQDKSGLPNDRFSAERPEGSISTLTIQRTEQRDSAMYRCASSRKLTGYGYTFGSGTRLTVV.

V and J are TRBV27 and TRBJ1-4; a possible D gene is TRBD1 (6 bases). The CDR3 extends over 16 amino acids. V was cut by 2 bases and J by 5 bases, with 15 bases left in between. From germline, CDR1 is MNHEY and CDR2 SMNVEV (reference sequence). CDR3 DNA: TGTGCCAGCAGTTTACAGGCAGGGGCGACGAATGAAAAACTGTTTTTT. Its protein is CASSLQAGATNEKLFF.